This T cell receptor beta chain emerged from a study of cytomegalovirus exposure and HLA in healthy donors. For the study at large: About 85 million unique TCR sequences came from HLA-typed donors in an early release.

Amplification used 60 Vbeta primers and 13 Jbeta primers. Profiled with immunoSEQ multiplex PCR; TCRdb holds only in-frame clones, not every one. The sample contains about 180,000 clones, approximately 80% of which appear only once. CDR3 length: 15 amino acids. Trimming took off 2 bases at V and 3 bases at J, with 13 bases between the two ends. Per germline, CDR1 GTSNPN and CDR2 SVGIG (reference sequence). Overall study findings and caveats: As a later analysis showed, several of the most significant clusters appeared to be linked to common viral pathogens. Earlier findings revealed that most TCR beta V segments proved productive either about 87% or about 30% of the time.

Of note for this clone: Its specificity is not known.

V gene TRBV30 combines with J gene TRBJ2-2; possibly TRBD2 for D (6 bases). Input material: PBMCs. The TCR comes from a man in his late teens or twenties in good health and CMV-seronegative. The CDR3 region is CAWSTGGTDTGELFF. The CDR3 DNA reads as TGTGCCTGGAGTACGGGCGGGACTGACACCGGGGAGCTGTTTTTT.